Below are 18 T cell receptor beta chains sequenced from a single sample in a study of T cell repertoires in ileal Crohn's disease. The table came from immunoSEQ multiplex PCR; TCRdb's copy has only in-frame clones and leaves some out. The sample has approximately 9,000 clones; roughly four fifths are singletons. The sample was ileal tissue. The source of these receptors is an adult with Crohn's disease.

The rearrangement links TRBV28 to TRBJ2-3, with D tentatively TRBD2 (6 bases). Trimming stripped 6 bases from V and 2 bases from J, with 21 bases between. The CDR3 loop spans 17 amino acids. Germline V CDR1 and CDR2: MDHEN, SYDVKM. The CDR3 loop reads CASRIQPGLADTDTQYF. CDR3 DNA sequence: TGTGCCAGCAGGATACAACCGGGACTGGCGGACACAGATACGCAGTATTTT.

The genes are TRBV5-1 and TRBJ2-5; tentatively, D is TRBD1 (6 bases). Trimming took 4 bases from V and 2 from J, leaving 12 bases between them. There are 14 residues in the CDR3. Germline V lookup: CDR1 SGHRS, CDR2 YFSETQ. The CDR3 sequence: CASSVTTGQETQYF. CDR3 sequence (DNA): TGCGCCAGCAGCGTCACGACAGGTCAAGAGACCCAGTACTTC.

The V gene is TRBV7-9, the J gene TRBJ2-2; maybe TRBD1 (5 bases). CDR3 length equals 15 residues. The V gene lost 0 bases and the J gene lost 4 bases, with 9 bases spanning the gap. Germline V gives CDR1 SEHNR, CDR2 FQNEAQ (reference sequence). The CDR3 spells CASSLARELTGELFF. The CDR3, as DNA: TGTGCCAGCAGCTTAGCCAGGGAACTCACCGGGGAGCTGTTTTTT. The entire variable domain, with the rest obtained from reference TRBV7-9 and TRBJ2-2, is as follows: DTGVSQNPRHKITKRGQNVTFRCDPISEHNRLYWYRQTLGQGPEFLTYFQNEAQLEKSRLLSDRFSAERPKGSFSTLEIQRTEQGDSAMYLCASSLARELTGELFFGEGSRLTVL.

The V call is TRBV7-8, the J call TRBJ2-7; 8 nucleotides agree with TRBD1. V dropped 2 bases and J dropped 5; count of bases not matched to a gene: 8. Germline V gene data show CDR1 as SGHVS and CDR2 as FQNEAQ. The CDR3 extends over 15 amino acids. The chain's CDR3 is CASSLNPTGGHEQYF. The CDR3 DNA reads TGTGCCAGCAGCTTAAATCCTACAGGGGGTCACGAGCAGTACTTC.

This chain connects TRBV4-2 to TRBJ1-3; D not resolved. CDR1 and CDR2 (germline): LGHNA, YNFKEQ. The CDR3 sequence is 17 residues long. Trimming removed 1 base at V and 3 bases at J, with 16 bases between. CDR3 in DNA: TGTGCCAGCAGCCAAGGATCTCTCGTGGAGATTGGAAACACCATATATTTT. This encodes CASSQGSLVEIGNTIYF.

The chain has TRBV5-1 and TRBJ2-3, with D perhaps matching TRBD1 (5 bases). V dropped 6 bases and J dropped 0 bases, with 17 bases sitting between them. The CDR3 loop spans 16 amino acids. The germline V gene has CDR1 SGHRS and CDR2 YFSETQ. In nucleotides, the CDR3 is TGCGCCAGCAAAGACGGTAGGCAGGGAAGCACAGATACGCAGTATTTT. The encoded protein is CASKDGRQGSTDTQYF.

This chain connects TRBV11-3 to TRBJ2-5, with D possibly TRBD1 on 5 matching bases. Germline lookup yields CDR1 SGHNT and CDR2 YENEEA. V was shortened by 4 bases and J by 7 bases, with 16 bases between the two germline ends. The CDR3 has 14 residues. The CDR3 DNA is TGTGCCAGCAGCTCCCCCCACGAGCAGGGGACCCAGTACTTC. Translated: CASSSPHEQGTQYF. The variable domain in full, with the rest retrieved from reference TRBV11-3 and TRBJ2-5, is EAGVVQSPRYKIIEKKQPVAFWCNPISGHNTLYWYLQNLGQGPELLIRYENEEAVDDSQLPKDRFSAERLKGVDSTLKIQPAELGDSAVYLCASSSPHEQGTQYFGPGTRLLVL.

By sample fraction, this clone is large. This chain joins TRBV10-2 and TRBJ2-1, with 10 nucleotides matching TRBD2. The V and J ends lost 6 bases and 6 bases, in that order; junction bases with no gene match: 5. The CDR3 totals 14 residues. Germline V gives CDR1 WSHSY, CDR2 SAAADI. Here the CDR3 DNA reads TGCGCCAGCAGCTCTAGCGGGAGTTTCAATGAGCAGTTCTTC. Residues: CASSSSGSFNEQFF.

The chain uses TRBV10-1 and TRBJ1-1, with D maybe TRBD1 (6 bases). Trimming removed 6 bases at V and 3 bases at J, with 14 bases between. CDR1 is WNHNN, CDR2 SYGVQD, per germline (reference sequence). The CDR3 loop spans 14 amino acids. The CDR3 sequence is CASRGSGVDTEAFF. The CDR3 DNA is TGCGCCAGCAGGGGTTCAGGGGTGGACACTGAAGCTTTCTTT.

J is TRBJ1-1 and V is TRBV5-1; 10 bases match TRBD1. The CDR3 is made up of 14 amino acids. Trimming took 4 bases from V and 4 from J; bases not matched to a gene: 4. Germline V CDR1 and CDR2: SGHRS, YFSETQ. Written as DNA, the CDR3 is TGCGCCAGCAGCACGACAGGGGGCTTCACTGAAGCTTTCTTT. This encodes CASSTTGGFTEAFF.

The rearrangement links TRBV5-6 to TRBJ1-3; D is unresolved. The ends were cut back, 1 base at V and 0 bases at J, with 8 bases in the middle. Germline values: CDR1 SGHDT, CDR2 YYEEEE. This CDR3 has 15 amino acids. The CDR3 DNA is TGTGCCAGCAGCTTGAGTACGAGCTCTGGAAACACCATATATTTT. It is translated as CASSLSTSSGNTIYF.

The V call is TRBV27, the J call TRBJ2-2; maybe TRBD1 (6 bases). The CDR3 has 16 residues. CDR1 and CDR2 from the germline V gene are MNHEY and SMNVEV (reference sequence). V was clipped by 3 bases and J by 0 bases, with 11 bases between them. CDR3 loop: CASSLADSANTGELFF. CDR3 sequence (DNA): TGTGCCAGCAGTTTGGCGGACAGTGCGAACACCGGGGAGCTGTTTTTT.

This clone was seen a handful of times. CDR3 sequence (DNA): TGTGCCAGCAGCTTAGATGGTCGGGGGGTTGAAGCTTTCTTT. As protein: CASSLDGRGVEAFF. The chain is built from TRBV7-9 and TRBJ1-1; the D gene is possibly TRBD1 (5 bases). V was trimmed by 1 base and J by 7 bases, leaving 13 bases between them. The CDR3 has 14 residues. Germline CDR1 reads SEHNR; CDR2 reads FQNEAQ (reference sequence).

The chain links TRBV7-6 to TRBJ2-2, with D perhaps matching TRBD1 (6 bases). The CDR3 contains 14 residues. Trimming shortened V by 3 bases and J by 4 bases, and 9 bases separated the two germline ends. Germline V gene lookup returns CDR1 SGHVS and CDR2 FNYEAQ. The DNA of the CDR3 is TGTGCCAGCAGCTTGGACAGTTTCACCGGGGAGCTGTTTTTT. It encodes CASSLDSFTGELFF.

This clone showed up just a few times. The rearrangement joins TRBV29-1 to TRBJ2-2; D not certain. V was shortened by 1 base and J by 1 base, with 7 bases between the two germline ends. The CDR3 spans 14 residues. CDR1 is SQVTM, CDR2 ANQGSEA, per germline. Here the CDR3 reads CSVEVPGNTGELFF. The CDR3 DNA follows: TGCAGCGTTGAAGTGCCAGGGAACACCGGGGAGCTGTTTTTT.

Sample share makes this clone large. Other DNA sequences from this sample encode an identical CDR3 as well. This rearrangement joins TRBV5-1 to TRBJ2-2; D ambiguous. Germline V gene data show CDR1 as SGHRS and CDR2 as YFSETQ. V dropped 10 bases and J dropped 0 bases, with 7 bases sitting between them. This CDR3 is 12 amino acids long. The CDR3 sequence is CALRANTGELFF. CDR3 nucleotide sequence: TGCGCCCTTCGAGCGAACACCGGGGAGCTGTTTTTT.

The chain combines TRBV5-8 with TRBJ2-5, with D perhaps TRBD1 (6 bases). This CDR3 has 16 amino acids. The germline V gene encodes CDR1 SGHTS and CDR2 YDEGEE. V was clipped by 0 bases and J by 2 bases, with 14 bases between them. The DNA for the CDR3 is TGTGCCAGCAGCTTGGGGCAGGGGAGACTTCAAGAGACCCAGTACTTC. Translated: CASSLGQGRLQETQYF.

This chain joins TRBV7-9 and TRBJ1-1, with TRBD1 as a possible D gene (6 bases). Germline values: CDR1 SEHNR, CDR2 FQNEAQ (reference sequence). This CDR3 region has 12 residues. V lost 5 bases and J 7 bases, leaving 11 bases between the germline ends. The CDR3 spells CASSRTAFEAFF. The CDR3 nucleotides are TGTGCCAGCAGCCGGACAGCTTTTGAAGCTTTCTTT.